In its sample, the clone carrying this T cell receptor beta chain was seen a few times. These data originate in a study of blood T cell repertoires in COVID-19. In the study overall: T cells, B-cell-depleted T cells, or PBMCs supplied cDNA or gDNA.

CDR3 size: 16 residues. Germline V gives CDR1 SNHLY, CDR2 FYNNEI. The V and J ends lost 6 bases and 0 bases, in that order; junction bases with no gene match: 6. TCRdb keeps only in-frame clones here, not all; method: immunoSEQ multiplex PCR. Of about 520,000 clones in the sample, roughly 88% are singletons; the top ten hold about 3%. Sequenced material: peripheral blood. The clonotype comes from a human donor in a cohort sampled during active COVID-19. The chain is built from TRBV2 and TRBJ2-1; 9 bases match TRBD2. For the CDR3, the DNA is TGTGCCAGCAGAGCCGGGACTAGCATCTCCTACAATGAGCAGTTCTTC. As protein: CASRAGTSISYNEQFF.